These 21 T cell receptor beta chains came from one sample sequenced in a study of T cells after yellow fever vaccination. Using its own MiXCR run on the 5' RACE reads, TCRdb lists one record per CDR3 protein. Among some 560,000 distinct CDR3 sequences listed, roughly a sixth were seen once. Sequenced here: PBMCs, sampled 5 days after the first yellow fever vaccination. Receptors were obtained from a man younger than 35 who received the YFV17D yellow fever vaccine.

This clonotype was observed a few times. The genes are TRBV30 and TRBJ2-3, with 12 nucleotides matching TRBD2. CDR3 length: 14 residues. V lost 4 bases to trimming and J lost 4 bases; unmatched junction nucleotides: 3. Germline assignment: CDR1 GTSNPN and CDR2 SVGIG (reference sequence). CDR3 sequence reads: CAWTSGGAADTQYF. As DNA, the CDR3 is TGTGCCTGGACTAGCGGGGGGGCCGCAGATACGCAGTATTTT.

The chain has TRBV7-2 and TRBJ2-7; 8 nucleotides match TRBD1. Germline CDR1 and CDR2: SGHTA and FQGNSA. The CDR3 has 14 residues. J lost 1 base, V lost 5 bases, and 4 bases had no gene match. CDR3 region: CASSRDRLSYEQYF. CDR3 DNA: TGTGCCAGCAGCCGGGACAGGTTATCCTACGAGCAGTACTTC.

V gene TRBV24-1 combines with J gene TRBJ1-5; D is unclear. The CDR3 has 14 amino acids. The V and J ends lost 4 bases and 7 bases respectively, with 13 bases between them. Germline-derived CDR1 and CDR2 are KGHDR and SFDVKD. CDR3 bases: TGTGCCACCAGTGACCCCTCGGTGGGCCAGCCCCAGCATTTT. It yields the protein CATSDPSVGQPQHF.

The chain carries TRBV20-1 and TRBJ2-1; 8 bases map to TRBD2. With 5 bases clipped from V and 4 bases from J, the junction kept 4 bases outside the gene matches. The germline V gene has CDR1 DFQATT and CDR2 SNEGSKA (reference sequence). This CDR3 is built from 13 residues. CDR3: CSAAGLEYNEQFF. CDR3 DNA sequence: TGCAGTGCTGCGGGACTAGAATACAATGAGCAGTTCTTC.

This clonotype has just a few counts. The rearrangement uses TRBV6-2 or TRBV6-3 and TRBJ1-2; D call uncertain. CDR3 size: 11 residues. V gave up 2 bases and J gave up 5 bases, with 3 bases separating them. Germline V lookup: CDR1 MNHEY, CDR2 SVGEGT. The CDR3 here is CASSYEYGYTF. The CDR3 region has the DNA TGTGCCAGCAGTTACGAGTATGGCTACACCTTC.

The chain couples TRBV7-2 to TRBJ2-3; D may be TRBD1 (6 bases). CDR3 length: 14 residues. Trimming took 6 bases from V and 2 from J, leaving 12 bases between them. The germline V gene encodes CDR1 SGHTA and CDR2 FQGNSA. This CDR3 reads CASSFTGHTDTQYF. In nucleotides, the CDR3 is TGTGCCAGCAGTTTTACAGGGCACACAGATACGCAGTATTTT.

This clonotype came up a few times. This chain links TRBV20-1 with TRBJ1-5, with no clear D. Germline values: CDR1 DFQATT, CDR2 SNEGSKA (reference sequence). Trimming removed 6 bases from V and 9 bases from J, with 12 bases in between. This CDR3 has 11 residues. In DNA, the CDR3 is TGCAGTGCGCATTACGGGGTGCCCCAGCATTTT. Translated, it gives CSAHYGVPQHF.

This clonotype has a handful of counts. This chain joins TRBV20-1 and TRBJ2-1, with 10 bases matching TRBD2. Germline-derived CDR1 and CDR2 are DFQATT and SNEGSKA (reference sequence). CDR3 length equals 15 residues. V shed 5 bases and J 11 bases; nucleotides not matched to a gene: 15. The CDR3 DNA follows: TGCAGTGCTCCCCCAACTAGCGGGGATTCATCAAAGCAGTTCTTC. It translates to CSAPPTSGDSSKQFF.

This clonotype was recorded many times. This chain connects TRBV20-1 to TRBJ2-5, with D tentatively TRBD2 (7 bases). The CDR3 is 12 residues long. Germline values: CDR1 DFQATT, CDR2 SNEGSKA (reference sequence). The V and J ends lost 8 bases and 4 bases respectively, with 14 bases between them. The CDR3 region is CSPKGGGETQYF. CDR3 nucleotides: TGCAGTCCCAAAGGGGGGGGAGAGACCCAGTACTTC.

This clonotype turned up a few times. The chain joins TRBV6-5 to TRBJ2-1, with 9 bases fitting TRBD1. This CDR3 region has 16 residues. V was pared by 2 bases and J by 1 base, with 3 bases of the junction left unmatched. Germline lookup yields CDR1 MNHEY and CDR2 SVGAGI. The CDR3 spells CASSYGGTGSYNEQFF. CDR3 nucleotide sequence: TGTGCCAGCAGTTACGGGGGGACAGGGTCCTACAATGAGCAGTTCTTC.

V is TRBV4-1 and J is TRBJ1-1, with D hard to call. This CDR3 has 15 residues. Looked up from germline, CDR1 is MGHRA and CDR2 is YSYEKL. Trimming cost V 1 base and J 4 bases, with 13 bases left between them. The CDR3 bases are TGCGCCAGCAGCCAAGTCTCGTTGGGCGGCACTGAAGCTTTCTTT. The encoded protein is CASSQVSLGGTEAFF.

This chain connects TRBV20-1 to TRBJ2-5, with a tentative D call TRBD2 (5 bases). Deletions cut 6 bases from V and 4 bases from J, with 18 bases between. CDR3 length: 14 amino acids. Germline V gives CDR1 DFQATT, CDR2 SNEGSKA (reference sequence). The CDR3 region is CSAVSVSPAETQYF. The CDR3 region has the DNA TGCAGTGCCGTTAGCGTTTCCCCCGCAGAGACCCAGTACTTC.

This rearrangement joins TRBV7-2 to TRBJ2-7; D may match TRBD1 or TRBD2 (5 bases each). Germline-derived CDR1 and CDR2 are SGHTA and FQGNSA. The CDR3 is 17 residues long. V lost 5 bases and J 0 bases, leaving 20 bases between the germline ends. CDR3 sequence reads: CASSPPPGRVSSYEQYF. The CDR3 nucleotides read TGTGCCAGCAGCCCCCCGCCGGGGCGGGTGAGCTCCTACGAGCAGTACTTC.

This clonotype was counted between two and nine times. The chain links TRBV4-1 to TRBJ2-7; the match to TRBD1 covers 9 bases. The V segment lost 4 bases and the J segment 1 base; nucleotides outside the gene matches: 5. The length of the CDR3 is 15 residues. CDR1 and CDR2 from the germline V gene are MGHRA and YSYEKL. The CDR3 region has the DNA TGCGCCAGCAGCCCCGGACAGGGGCCGTCCTACGAGCAGTACGTC. The encoded protein is CASSPGQGPSYEQYV.

J is TRBJ2-1 and V is TRBV6-1, with 7 bases matching TRBD2. After removal of 7 bases from V and 4 bases from J, the junction contained 10 bases not matched to a gene. CDR1 is MNHNS and CDR2 is SASEGT in the germline V gene. This CDR3 is 15 amino acids long. The CDR3 nucleotides are TGTGCCAGCACCACGGTCGGGGGGAATTACAATGAGCAGTTCTTC. Amino acid sequence: CASTTVGGNYNEQFF.

The V gene is TRBV2, the J gene TRBJ1-4; D possibly corresponds to TRBD1 (6 bases). Trimming took off 3 bases at V and 8 bases at J, with 16 bases between the two ends. Germline lookup yields CDR1 SNHLY and CDR2 FYNNEI. The CDR3 runs 15 residues. The CDR3 spells CASSDGGHSLEKLFF. In DNA, the CDR3 is TGTGCCAGCAGTGATGGGGGGCATAGCCTGGAAAAACTGTTTTTT. The full variable domain, with the rest looked up from reference TRBV2 and TRBJ1-4, is EPEVTQTPSHQVTQMGQEVILRCVPISNHLYFYWYRQILGQKVEFLVSFYNNEISEKSEIFDDQFSVERPDGSNFTLKIRSTKLEDSAMYFCASSDGGHSLEKLFFGSGTQLSVL.

This clonotype was seen at least ten times. The chain joins TRBV7-9 to TRBJ2-1; 10 nucleotides match TRBD2. The ends lost 5 bases at V and 7 bases at J; junction bases unmatched: 14. Germline V CDR1 and CDR2: SEHNR, FQNEAQ (reference sequence). The CDR3 length is 17 residues. CDR3 nucleotides: TGTGCCAGCAGCCACCTGAGGGGGCTAGCGGGGGTGAATGAGCAGTTCTTC. It is translated as CASSHLRGLAGVNEQFF. The whole variable domain, filled in from reference TRBV7-9 and TRBJ2-1, reads DTGVSQNPRHKITKRGQNVTFRCDPISEHNRLYWYRQTLGQGPEFLTYFQNEAQLEKSRLLSDRFSAERPKGSFSTLEIQRTEQGDSAMYLCASSHLRGLAGVNEQFFGPGTRLTVL.

This clonotype was recorded at least ten times. This chain connects TRBV5-1 to TRBJ2-3; 10 bases agree with TRBD2. V gave up 0 bases and J gave up 4 bases; unmatched junction bases: 5. The CDR3 has 16 amino acids. Germline V gives CDR1 SGHRS, CDR2 YFSETQ. CDR3 residues: CASSLDSGGNADTQYF. CDR3 coding DNA: TGCGCCAGCAGCTTGGATAGCGGGGGGAATGCAGATACGCAGTATTTT.

The chain has TRBV6-4 and TRBJ2-1; 8 nucleotides agree with TRBD1. This CDR3 has 14 amino acids. The germline V gene has CDR1 MRHNA and CDR2 SNTAGT. Trimming took 6 bases from V and 9 from J; bases not matched to a gene: 10. CDR3 DNA: TGTGCCAGCAGCCCTACTCCCGACAGGGGTGAGCAGTTCTTC. Its translation is CASSPTPDRGEQFF.

This clonotype was counted a few times. V is TRBV7-2 and J is TRBJ1-6; no reliable D call. V shed 1 base and J shed 6 bases, with 10 bases lying between them. The CDR3 has 15 residues. CDR1 and CDR2 (germline): SGHTA, FQGNSA. The CDR3 spells CASSLDGPTNSPLHF. CDR3 nucleotide sequence: TGTGCCAGCAGCTTAGACGGGCCGACTAATTCACCCCTCCACTTT.

This clonotype was recorded a few times. The rearrangement uses TRBV20-1 and TRBJ1-1; TRBD1 matches 9 bases. The ends lost 1 base at V and 2 bases at J; junction bases unmatched: 2. The CDR3 is 14 amino acids. Germline values: CDR1 DFQATT, CDR2 SNEGSKA (reference sequence). The CDR3 coding sequence is TGCAGTGCTAGAGGTACAGGGGGCAACACTGAAGCTTTCTTT. It codes for CSARGTGGNTEAFF.